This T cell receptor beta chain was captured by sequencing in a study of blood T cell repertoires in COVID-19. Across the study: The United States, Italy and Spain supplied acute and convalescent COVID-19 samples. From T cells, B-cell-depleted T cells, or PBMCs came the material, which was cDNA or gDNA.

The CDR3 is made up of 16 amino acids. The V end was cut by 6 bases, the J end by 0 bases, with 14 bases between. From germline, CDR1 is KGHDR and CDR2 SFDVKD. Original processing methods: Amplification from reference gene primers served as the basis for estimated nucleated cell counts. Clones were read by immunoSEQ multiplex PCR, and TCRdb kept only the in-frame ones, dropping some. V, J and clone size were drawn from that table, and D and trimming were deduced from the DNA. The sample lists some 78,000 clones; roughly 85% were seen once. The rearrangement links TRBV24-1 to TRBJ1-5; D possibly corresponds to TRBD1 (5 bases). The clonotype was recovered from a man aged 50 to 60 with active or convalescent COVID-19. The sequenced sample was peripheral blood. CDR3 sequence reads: CATSSSDTYSNQPQHF. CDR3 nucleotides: TGTGCCACCAGTTCCTCGGACACGTATAGCAATCAGCCCCAGCATTTT.